Listed below are T cell receptor beta chains from one sample, sequenced in a study of cytomegalovirus exposure and HLA in healthy donors. TCRdb keeps only in-frame clones here, not all; method: immunoSEQ multiplex PCR. Of under 200,000 clones listed, 60% to 85% are singletons. The sequenced sample consisted of PBMCs. These receptors all come from a woman aged 25 to 39 in good health and CMV-seronegative. CDR3s include the opening cysteine and the closing phenylalanine or tryptophan. The order of the fields is clone size, D gene, V gene, J gene, CDR3 protein, CDR3 DNA. The D gene is left open where the match is weak. Where a row states a size, it is once, few, many or the class of an expanded clone; other rows omit it.

NA	NA	TRBV18	TRBJ1-5	CASSPAAGGYQPQHF	TGTGCCAGCTCACCTGCGGCGGGGGGGTACCAGCCCCAGCATTTT
few	TRBD2	TRBV6-1	TRBJ2-3	CASSEEAGGPGDTQYF	TGTGCCAGCAGTGAAGAAGCGGGGGGGCCGGGAGATACGCAGTATTTT
NA	NA	TRBV18	TRBJ2-5	CASSFSTNQETQYF	TGTGCCAGCTCATTTTCTACTAACCAAGAGACCCAGTACTTC
few	NA	TRBV6-5	TRBJ1-2	CASRSLDRLYGYTF	TGTGCCAGCAGATCCCTAGACAGACTCTATGGCTACACCTTC
NA	NA	TRBV15	TRBJ2-2	CATSTRGTPHAGELFF	TGTGCCACCAGCACGAGAGGCACCCCCCACGCCGGGGAGCTGTTTTTT
NA	TRBD2	TRBV5-1	TRBJ2-1	CASSLLAEPYNEQFF	TGCGCCAGCAGCCTACTAGCGGAGCCCTACAATGAGCAGTTCTTC
NA	NA	TRBV18	TRBJ1-3	CASSPLGARVTGNTIYF	TGTGCCAGCTCGCCCTTAGGGGCCAGAGTAACTGGAAACACCATATATTTT
few	TRBD2	TRBV30	TRBJ2-5	CAWRRGVQETQYF	TGTGCCTGGAGGCGGGGGGTACAAGAGACCCAGTACTTC
NA	TRBD1	TRBV5-1	TRBJ1-6	CASSRDRENSPLHF	TGCGCCAGCAGCCGGGACAGGGAGAATTCACCCCTCCACTTT
few	TRBD2	TRBV27	TRBJ2-3	CASSPNLKSLAGGTDTQYF	TGTGCCAGCAGCCCCAACCTTAAATCACTAGCGGGGGGCACAGATACGCAGTATTTT
NA	NA	TRBV10-3	TRBJ2-1	CASSPHNEQFF	TGTGCCTCTAGCCCTCACAATGAGCAGTTCTTC
NA	TRBD1	TRBV29-1	TRBJ2-4	CSVDGQGANIQYF	TGCAGCGTTGACGGGCAGGGGGCAAACATTCAGTACTTC
few	TRBD1	TRBV19	TRBJ1-5	CAGSMTGGDAQPQHF	TGTGCCGGTAGTATGACAGGGGGCGACGCTCAGCCCCAGCATTTT
once	TRBD1	TRBV28	TRBJ1-6	CASTNQGERFRTPLHF	TGTGCCAGCACTAACCAGGGGGAGCGGTTCAGGACACCCCTCCACTTT
NA	TRBD2	TRBV19	TRBJ2-5	CASSALLLAGLETQYF	TGTGCCAGTAGTGCCTTATTACTAGCGGGGCTGGAGACCCAGTACTTC
once	NA	TRBV11-2	TRBJ2-5	CASSLATSLLSPRTQYF	TGTGCCAGCAGCTTAGCGACCAGTCTATTGTCCCCTAGGACCCAGTACTTC
NA	NA	TRBV9	TRBJ2-2	CASSPGSANTGELFF	TGTGCCAGCAGCCCTGGGAGCGCGAACACCGGGGAGCTGTTTTTT
NA	NA	TRBV5-1	TRBJ2-7	CASGRFYEQYF	TGCGCCAGCGGCCGTTTCTACGAGCAGTACTTC
NA	TRBD1	TRBV9	TRBJ1-6	CASSVGTGVPLHF	TGTGCCAGCAGCGTAGGGACAGGGGTCCCCCTCCACTTT
NA	NA	TRBV9	TRBJ1-6	CASGGQPYNSPLHF	TGTGCCAGCGGAGGGCAGCCCTATAATTCACCCCTCCACTTT
NA	NA	TRBV30	TRBJ1-6	CAWKGSTRANSPLHF	TGTGCCTGGAAGGGGTCCACCCGAGCCAATTCACCCCTCCACTTT
NA	NA	TRBV25-1	TRBJ2-5	CASSEGVGKKETQYF	TGTGCCAGCAGTGAAGGGGTCGGGAAAAAAGAGACCCAGTACTTC
NA	TRBD1	TRBV15	TRBJ2-1	CATSSRDRYNEQFF	TGTGCCACCAGCTCCCGGGACAGGTACAATGAGCAGTTCTTC
NA	TRBD1	TRBV9	TRBJ2-7	CASSVSGTGRSYEQYF	TGTGCCAGCAGCGTCTCCGGGACAGGGCGATCCTACGAGCAGTACTTC
NA	TRBD1	TRBV5-1	TRBJ2-1	CASSSHTGETYNEQFF	TGCGCCAGCAGCTCCCACACAGGGGAGACCTACAATGAGCAGTTCTTC
few	NA	TRBV6-1	TRBJ1-1	CASSAVNTEAFF	TGTGCCAGCAGTGCGGTGAACACTGAAGCTTTCTTT
NA	NA	TRBV29-1	TRBJ1-1	CSVEPSTGEAFF	TGCAGCGTTGAACCATCTACAGGTGAAGCTTTCTTT
few	TRBD1	TRBV5-5	TRBJ1-1	CASSLRTGADTEAFF	TGTGCCAGCAGCTTAAGGACAGGGGCTGACACTGAAGCTTTCTTT
once	TRBD2	TRBV11-2	TRBJ2-5	CASSSGLGETQYF	TGTGCCAGCAGCTCCGGACTAGGCGAGACCCAGTACTTC
NA	TRBD2	TRBV28	TRBJ2-1	CASRRGTYNEQFF	TGTGCCAGCAGGCGGGGGACCTACAATGAGCAGTTCTTC
NA	NA	TRBV6-5	TRBJ1-4	CASSQTQAELFF	TGTGCCAGCAGCCAAACCCAGGCAGAACTGTTTTTT
NA	TRBD1	TRBV4-2	TRBJ1-1	CASSSPGTGEAFF	TGTGCCAGCAGCTCCCCCGGGACAGGGGAAGCTTTCTTT
NA	NA	TRBV1	TRBJ2-3	CTSRTRGGQGCTDTQYF	TGCACCAGCAGAACCCGAGGGGGACAGGGTTGCACAGATACGCAGTATTTT
NA	NA	TRBV5-1	TRBJ2-7	CASSYNGGSYEQYF	TGCGCCAGCAGCTATAACGGCGGGTCCTACGAGCAGTACTTC
NA	NA	TRBV28	TRBJ1-2	CASSLGGVSNYGYTF	TGTGCCAGCAGTTTAGGAGGGGTTAGTAACTATGGCTACACCTTC
few	TRBD1	TRBV5-4	TRBJ2-4	CASSFPDDREMF	TGTGCCAGCAGCTTCCCTGACGACAGGGAAATGTTC
few	TRBD1	TRBV7-3	TRBJ1-1	CASSLDRVSNTEAFF	TGTGCCAGCAGCTTAGACAGGGTATCGAACACTGAAGCTTTCTTT
NA	NA	TRBV13	TRBJ2-1	CASSAGGQLDFEQFF	TGTGCCAGCAGCGCCGGGGGACAGCTCGATTTCGAGCAGTTCTTC
few	TRBD1	TRBV29-1	TRBJ1-6	CSVGQGYNSPLHF	TGCAGCGTTGGACAGGGCTATAATTCACCCCTCCACTTT
NA	NA	TRBV5-1	TRBJ2-6	CASSLGGIGANVLTF	TGCGCCAGCAGCTTGGGAGGGATCGGGGCCAACGTCCTGACTTTC
NA	TRBD2	TRBV7-9	TRBJ2-3	CSSSPRGLAGHTDTQYF	TGTTCCAGCAGCCCCCGGGGACTAGCGGGGCACACAGATACGCAGTATTTT
NA	TRBD2	TRBV7-2	TRBJ2-1	CASSNRLAGGREQFF	TGTGCCAGCAGCAACCGTCTAGCGGGGGGTAGGGAGCAGTTCTTC
medium-sized	TRBD2	TRBV5-1	TRBJ2-7	CASSLRASGGSYEQYF	TGCGCCAGCAGCTTGAGGGCCAGCGGGGGTTCCTACGAGCAGTACTTC
once	TRBD1	TRBV9	TRBJ2-1	CASSDPTGGPYNEQFF	TGTGCCAGCAGCGACCCTACAGGGGGGCCCTACAATGAGCAGTTCTTC